This TCR beta chain was profiled in a study of lymphopenia after photon versus proton radiotherapy. Overall study findings and caveats: In patients who died, overall survival fell as post-nadir TCR diversity dropped more. Authors raise, but do not show, better survival with proton therapy.

Generated by immunoSEQ multiplex PCR, the TCRdb table keeps only in-frame clones and is missing some. This sample has under 80,000 clones, with around 85% found just once. Trimming cost V 3 bases and J 7 bases; bases outside gene matches: 12. The CDR3 is 15 residues long. Germline-derived CDR1 and CDR2 are SGHNT and YYREEE (reference sequence). Concerning this clone itself: The target antigen is unknown.

V and J are TRBV5-4 and TRBJ2-7, with TRBD2 identical over 8 bases. The receptor's source is a man aged 40-55 years with gastric cancer. Source: peripheral blood, taken from a patient treated with photon-based radiotherapy. CDR3 sequence (DNA): TGTGCCAGCAGCTCCCAAAAAAGACCGGGGGGGGAGCAGTACTTC. Its translation: CASSSQKRPGGEQYF.